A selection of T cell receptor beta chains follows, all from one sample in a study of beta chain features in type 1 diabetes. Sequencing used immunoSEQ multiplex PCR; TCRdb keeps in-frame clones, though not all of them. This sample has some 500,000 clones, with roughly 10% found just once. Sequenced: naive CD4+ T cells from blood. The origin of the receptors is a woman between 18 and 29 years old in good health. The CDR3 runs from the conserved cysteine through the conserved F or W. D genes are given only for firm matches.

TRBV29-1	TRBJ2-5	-	CSVVQAGLMETQYF
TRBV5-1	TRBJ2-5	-	CASSPLSGLLAATYQETQYF
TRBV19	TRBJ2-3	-	CASSPSGDGRPDTQYF
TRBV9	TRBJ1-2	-	CASSVQAYGYTF
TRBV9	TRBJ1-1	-	CASSVGNSGNTEAFF
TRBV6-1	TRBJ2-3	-	CASSDSRRGTDTQYF
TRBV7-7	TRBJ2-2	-	CASSRDLRNTGELFF
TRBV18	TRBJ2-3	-	CASSGSPGDTQYF
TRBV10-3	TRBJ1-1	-	CAISPYDAVNTEAFF
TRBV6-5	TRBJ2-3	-	CASSSTEGTQYF
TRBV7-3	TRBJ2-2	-	CASSQSGLGAGELFF
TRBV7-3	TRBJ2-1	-	CASSSGGEQFF
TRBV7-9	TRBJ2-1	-	CASSLQEGINQFF
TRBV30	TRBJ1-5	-	CAWSAGIGTNQPQHF
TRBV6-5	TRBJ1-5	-	CASRPQGNRGQPQHF
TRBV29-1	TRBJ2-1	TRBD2	CSVDSFSWREGLNNEQFF
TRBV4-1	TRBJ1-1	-	CASSQAQMGNTEAFF
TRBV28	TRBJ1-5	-	CASSKTGYSNQPQHF
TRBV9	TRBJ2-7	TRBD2	CASSVTGLAGFYEQYF
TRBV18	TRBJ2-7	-	CASSRSAGGYEQYF
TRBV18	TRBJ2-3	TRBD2	CASNTRTRRFTDTQYF
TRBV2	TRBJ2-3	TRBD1	CASRPGQGRVTDTQYF
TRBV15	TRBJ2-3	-	CATSRTNQAELDTQYF
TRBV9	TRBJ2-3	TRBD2	CASSISGAGTDTQYF
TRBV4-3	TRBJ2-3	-	CASSQDLGFTDTQYF
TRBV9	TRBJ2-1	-	CASSARFGAEIYNEQFF
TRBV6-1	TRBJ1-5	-	CASSEVVNQPQHF
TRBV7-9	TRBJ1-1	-	CASSLALGMNTEAFF
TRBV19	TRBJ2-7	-	CASSRDTAYEQYF
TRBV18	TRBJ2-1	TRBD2	CASSPERGGKNEQFF
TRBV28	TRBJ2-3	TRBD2	CASSASGAGDTQYF
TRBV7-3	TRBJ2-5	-	CASSLTPGRQETQYF
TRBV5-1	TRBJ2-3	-	CASSLGRFTDTQYF
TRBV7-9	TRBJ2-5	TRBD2	CASSPRTSGSQETQYF
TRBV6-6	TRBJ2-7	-	CASSYSLGSYEQYF
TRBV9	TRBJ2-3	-	CASSVESGSASTDTQYF
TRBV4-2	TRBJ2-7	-	CASSQDGAYYEQYF
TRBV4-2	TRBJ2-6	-	CASSPDAAGYSGANVLTF
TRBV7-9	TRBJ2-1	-	CASIPYNEQFF
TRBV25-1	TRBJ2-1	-	CASSETSYNEQFF
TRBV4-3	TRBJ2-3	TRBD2	CASSRRGLAGYRSTQYF
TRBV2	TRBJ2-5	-	CASTPWRQETQYF
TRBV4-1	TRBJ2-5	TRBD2	CASSHLPGGGAKKTQYF
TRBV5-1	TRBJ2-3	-	CASSPAQGDTQYF
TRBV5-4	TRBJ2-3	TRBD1	CASSPGQLTDTQYF